This passage covers 14 T cell receptor beta chains from one sample sequenced in a study of sequential checkpoint blockade in melanoma. Using immunoSEQ multiplex PCR, the repertoire was profiled, and TCRdb retains in-frame clones only, with some absent. Seen here are about 8,400 clones, around 90% observed once, and the top ten hold approximately 14%. Treatment in this sample: randomized to nivolumab then ipilimumab (arm A) or the reverse (arm B). The sample here was CD8+ T cells sorted from blood (inferred from file names), taken from a patient given nivolumab and ipilimumab in sequence. Receptors were obtained from a human donor with melanoma.

V gene TRBV6-1 combines with J gene TRBJ2-7; D possibly corresponds to TRBD2 (5 bases). V lost 2 bases to trimming and J lost 4 bases, with 9 bases between them. The V gene's germline CDR1 is MNHNS and CDR2 SASEGT. The CDR3 is made up of 13 amino acids. CDR3 nucleotide sequence: TGTGCCAGCAGTGAACATTGGGAGTACGAGCAGTACTTC. Residues: CASSEHWEYEQYF.

The J gene is TRBJ1-1, the V gene TRBV13, with TRBD1 as a possible D gene (6 bases). In germline, CDR1 is PRHDT, CDR2 FYEKMQ (reference sequence). The V end lost 0 bases, the J end lost 4 bases, and 12 bases lay between the germline ends. The CDR3 consists of 15 residues. CDR3: CASSLGRSGVTEAFF. In nucleotides, the CDR3 is TGTGCCAGCAGCTTAGGCCGGTCAGGGGTCACTGAAGCTTTCTTT. Combining the CDR3 with reference TRBV13 and TRBJ1-1 gives the whole variable domain AAGVIQSPRHLIKEKRETATLKCYPIPRHDTVYWYQQGPGQDPQFLISFYEKMQSDKGSIPDRFSAQQFSDYHSELNMSSLELGDSALYFCASSLGRSGVTEAFFGQGTRLTVV.

The chain employs TRBV4-3 and TRBJ1-2; no clear D. The V end was cut by 0 bases, the J end by 1 base, with 6 bases between. The CDR3 extends over 14 amino acids. The V gene's germline CDR1 is LGHNA and CDR2 YSLEER. Written as DNA, the CDR3 is TGCGCCAGCAGCCAAGATGGCATTAACTATGGCTACACCTTC. Amino acids: CASSQDGINYGYTF.

This clone was counted a few times. A far bigger clonotype differs at one base, so this is likely a read error. V and J are TRBV29-1 and TRBJ1-4; TRBD1 aligns across 8 bases. V dropped 6 bases and J dropped 2; count of bases not matched to a gene: 5. This CDR3 is 14 amino acids long. Looked up from germline, CDR1 is SQVTM and CDR2 is ANQGSEA. The CDR3 reads CSVGTGSTNEKLFF. As DNA, the CDR3 is TGCAGCGTCGGGACAGGTAGCACTAATGAAAAACTGTTTTTT. The variable domain in full, completed from reference TRBV29-1 and TRBJ1-4, reads SAVISQKPSRDICQRGTSLTIQCQVDSQVTMMFWYRQQPGQSLTLIATANQGSEATYESGFVIDKFPISRPNLTFSTLTVSNMSPEDSSIYLCSVGTGSTNEKLFFGSGTQLSVL.

The CDR3 coding sequence is TGTGCCAGCAGTGCGGACAGGGGGGAGGTCAGCGAGCAGTACTTC. Its translation is CASSADRGEVSEQYF. The chain joins TRBV6-1 to TRBJ2-7; 10 bases line up with TRBD1. The CDR3 is made up of 15 amino acids. After removal of 4 bases from V and 6 bases from J, the junction contained 9 bases not matched to a gene. Per germline, CDR1 MNHNS and CDR2 SASEGT.

This chain connects TRBV27 to TRBJ1-2, with TRBD1 matching over 8 bases. Germline V lookup: CDR1 MNHEY, CDR2 SMNVEV (reference sequence). This CDR3 spans 12 amino acids. V gave up 10 bases and J gave up 7 bases; unmatched junction bases: 8. The chain's CDR3 is CATRQGIGGYTF. The CDR3, as DNA: TGTGCCACCAGACAGGGGATCGGTGGCTACACCTTC.

The chain recombines TRBV27 with TRBJ2-7, with D perhaps TRBD2 (5 bases). The germline CDR1 and CDR2 sequences are MNHEY and SMNVEV (reference sequence). The CDR3 totals 16 residues. The V and J ends lost 2 bases and 6 bases respectively, with 20 bases between them. CDR3 protein: CASSLNGKLSVGEQYF. The CDR3 DNA sequence: TGTGCCAGCAGTTTAAACGGGAAACTCAGCGTTGGCGAGCAGTACTTC.

The J gene is TRBJ1-1, the V gene TRBV7-3, with D possibly TRBD1 on 5 matching bases. The germline CDR1 and CDR2 sequences are SGHTA and FQGTGA. Trimming took 5 bases from V and 4 from J, leaving 11 bases between them. CDR3 length: 13 amino acids. In DNA, the CDR3 is TGTGCCAGCAGCCCCGGGGGGAGCACTGAAGCTTTCTTT. Translation: CASSPGGSTEAFF.

This rearrangement joins TRBV27 to TRBJ1-2; TRBD1 agrees at 9 bases. The CDR3 runs 16 residues. With V trimmed by 2 bases and J by 4 bases, 8 bases remained unmatched. Germline CDR1 MNHEY, CDR2 SMNVEV (reference sequence). The CDR3 spells CASSLRGTGRSYGYTF. The CDR3, as DNA: TGTGCCAGCAGTTTACGAGGGACAGGGAGGAGCTATGGCTACACCTTC.

The table lists this clone with a count of one. The rearrangement links TRBV12-2 to TRBJ2-7; the table's D call, TRBD1, was not checked against the DNA. TRBV12-2 has pseudogene status. The CDR3 has 18 amino acids. The CDR3 DNA sequence: TGTGCAAGTCGCTTCGGTGGTGGGGACAGGGTGATCCGGTACGAGCAGTACTTC. It translates to CASRFGGGDRVIRYEQYF.

The V gene is TRBV19, the J gene TRBJ1-1, with D hard to call. V lost 0 bases and J lost 1, with 15 bases in between. Per the germline V gene, CDR1 is LNHDA and CDR2 is SQIVND (reference sequence). This CDR3 has 17 amino acids. CDR3 DNA sequence: TGTGCCAGTAGTATAGATACCCCAGGAGGAGCGAACACTGAAGCTTTCTTT. Translating gives CASSIDTPGGANTEAFF.

The chain carries TRBV4-1 and TRBJ1-1, with 8 positions matching TRBD1. V gave up 5 bases and J gave up 8 bases; unmatched junction bases: 7. Germline CDR1 and CDR2: MGHRA and YSYEKL. This CDR3 comprises 13 residues. The CDR3 nucleotides are TGCGCCAGCAGCGCCCAGGGGGCTCGGGAAGCTTTCTTT. Translated, it gives CASSAQGAREAFF.

The chain employs TRBV27 and TRBJ2-7; 7 nucleotides align to TRBD2. J was trimmed by 7 bases and V by 7 bases; bases with no gene match: 13. The germline V gene encodes CDR1 MNHEY and CDR2 SMNVEV (reference sequence). The length of the CDR3 is 14 residues. The DNA for the CDR3 is TGTGCCAGCACCACTGGGGGAGGGCCGAGGGAGCAGTACTTC. Its protein product is CASTTGGGPREQYF.

This clone was found a few times. The chain combines TRBV19 with TRBJ1-1; maybe TRBD1 (6 bases). The CDR3 has 18 amino acids. Germline CDR1 LNHDA, CDR2 SQIVND (reference sequence). Trimming removed 1 base at V and 0 bases at J, with 18 bases between. CDR3 amino acids: CASSIAGGQGMVNTEAFF. CDR3 sequence (DNA): TGTGCCAGTAGTATAGCGGGGGGGCAGGGAATGGTGAACACTGAAGCTTTCTTT.